This entry lists 31 T cell receptor beta chains sequenced from one sample in a study of shared clonotypes between healthy human individuals (dated by TCRdb to about 2020). The library was made by the immunoSEQ multiplex PCR assay. What TCRdb holds here is the immuneACCESS table cut down to in-frame rearrangements. Part of the clones is not present; checked against another copy, under half of the missing clones reflect an unresolved V gene, and the others are unexplained. This sample holds more than 2,000,000 clones; just over 90% were observed only once. Of the sample, 0.39% is held by the ten largest clones. Sequences were obtained from naive CD4+ T cells from PBMCs. The cell subset or site tag for this specimen amounts to: CD45RA+ positively selected. Every receptor here comes from a man younger than 35 in good health. Some clones in this sample may be carry-over from other donors' samples.

The chain is built from TRBV28 and TRBJ2-2; D possibly matches TRBD1 or TRBD2 (5 bases each). The CDR3 covers 16 residues. The germline V gene has CDR1 MDHEN and CDR2 SYDVKM. With 1 base removed from V and 2 bases from J, the gap between germline ends came to 11 bases. The CDR3 reads CASSLYGTLNTGELFF. CDR3 nucleotides: TGTGCCAGCAGTTTATATGGGACCCTTAACACCGGGGAGCTGTTTTTT.

As concerns this clone: One end of the junction does not line up with germline, which may come from a read error. The V call is TRBV29-1, the J call TRBJ2-3; no firm D call. The CDR3 totals 13 residues. Germline CDR1 and CDR2: SQVTM and ANQGSEA. CDR3 sequence reads: CSVVKGPADTQYF. DNA of the CDR3: TGCAGCGTTGTTAAGGGCCCCGCAGACACGCAGTATTTT.

V and J are TRBV5-1 and TRBJ1-2; the match to TRBD1 covers 7 bases. Germline CDR1 is SGHRS and CDR2 is YFSETQ. The CDR3 has 14 amino acids. With V trimmed by 5 bases and J by 4 bases, 8 bases remained unmatched. The CDR3 DNA reads as TGCGCCAGCAGTCGAGTCCGGGACAGCTATGGCTACACCTTC. Residues: CASSRVRDSYGYTF.

This rearrangement joins TRBV5-6 to TRBJ1-2, with D possibly matching TRBD1 (6 bases). Germline V gene lookup returns CDR1 SGHDT and CDR2 YYEEEE. CDR3 length: 12 residues. The V end was cut by 5 bases, the J end by 5 bases, with 10 bases between. CDR3 nucleotide sequence: TGTGCCAGCAGGATCGGGACATATGGCTACACCTTC. Its protein product is CASRIGTYGYTF. The variable domain in full, with the rest retrieved from reference TRBV5-6 and TRBJ1-2, is DAGVTQSPTHLIKTRGQQVTLRCSPKSGHDTVSWYQQALGQGPQFIFQYYEEEERQRGNFPDRFSGHQFPNYSSELNVNALLLGDSALYLCASRIGTYGYTFGSGTRLTVV.

The V gene is TRBV2, the J gene TRBJ1-1; tentative D call: TRBD1 (6 bases). Germline CDR1 and CDR2: SNHLY and FYNNEI. The CDR3 has 13 amino acids. V was pared by 6 bases and J by 5 bases, with 13 bases between. CDR3 sequence (DNA): TGTGCCAGCAGGAATAACAGGGATACTGAAGCTTTCTTT. This translates into CASRNNRDTEAFF.

The rearrangement joins TRBV6-1 to TRBJ2-7; D possibly matches TRBD1 or TRBD2 (5 bases each). Trimming took 4 bases from V and 7 from J, leaving 17 bases between them. The CDR3 extends over 14 amino acids. Germline CDR1 reads MNHNS; CDR2 reads SASEGT. Here the CDR3 DNA reads TGTGCCAGCAGTGCCCGGGACGGAGTACCTGAGCAGTACTTC. Amino acids: CASSARDGVPEQYF.

The J gene is TRBJ1-5, the V gene TRBV30, with 10 bases identical to TRBD1. The CDR3 has 17 residues. With V trimmed by 3 bases and J by 2 bases, 10 bases remained unmatched. CDR1 and CDR2 (germline): GTSNPN, SVGIG (reference sequence). The DNA for the CDR3 is TGTGCCTGGAGGCCTGCTTCCGGGACAGGGGGCAATCAGCCCCAGCATTTT. Protein: CAWRPASGTGGNQPQHF.

Remarks on this clone: Additional DNA sequences in this sample encode the identical CDR3. V usage is TRBV2 and J usage is TRBJ2-2; weak D call: TRBD1 (5 bases). Trimming took off 6 bases at V and 3 bases at J, with 5 bases between the two ends. This CDR3 comprises 12 residues. Germline CDR1 SNHLY, CDR2 FYNNEI. CDR3 residues: CASSRDTGELFF. As DNA, the CDR3 is TGTGCCAGCAGCAGGGACACCGGGGAGCTGTTTTTT.

As to this clone: In the same sample, other DNA sequences code for this CDR3. The chain joins TRBV18 to TRBJ1-5; D gene unclear. This CDR3 region has 13 residues. The V end was cut by 2 bases, the J end by 4 bases, with 6 bases between. The germline gives CDR1 KGHSH, CDR2 LQKENI. CDR3 sequence reads: CASSPGGNQPQHF. CDR3 bases: TGTGCCAGCTCACCAGGCGGAAATCAGCCCCAGCATTTT. The variable domain in full, with the rest retrieved from reference TRBV18 and TRBJ1-5, is NAGVMQNPRHLVRRRGQEARLRCSPMKGHSHVYWYRQLPEEGLKFMVYLQKENIIDESGMPKERFSAEFPKEGPSILRIQQVVRGDSAAYFCASSPGGNQPQHFGDGTRLSIL.

This chain connects TRBV5-4 to TRBJ2-1; 8 positions match TRBD1. Germline V gene data show CDR1 as SGHNT and CDR2 as YYREEE (reference sequence). V lost 4 bases to trimming and J lost 5 bases; unmatched junction nucleotides: 8. This CDR3 spans 15 amino acids. In DNA, the CDR3 is TGTGCCAGCAGCAAGGACAGGGTACCGAACAATGAGCAGTTCTTC. Amino acids: CASSKDRVPNNEQFF.

The CDR3, as DNA: TGTGCCAGCAGTTACTCCCCCAGACAGGAGGGCGAGCAGTACTTC. Protein: CASSYSPRQEGEQYF. The gene calls are TRBV6-5 and TRBJ2-7; D may be TRBD1 or TRBD2 (6 bases each). The germline V gene encodes CDR1 MNHEY and CDR2 SVGAGI. V lost 0 bases and J 6 bases, leaving 15 bases between the germline ends. The CDR3 is 15 amino acids.

Details on this clone: Other DNA sequences in the sample encode the same CDR3. This chain joins TRBV5-6 and TRBJ2-1; D gene unclear. CDR1 is SGHDT, CDR2 YYEEEE, per germline. V gave up 0 bases and J gave up 2 bases, with 6 bases separating them. This CDR3 region has 14 residues. The CDR3 DNA reads as TGTGCCAGCAGCTTGGGGTCCCCCTACAATGAGCAGTTCTTC. Its translation is CASSLGSPYNEQFF. Filled out from reference TRBV5-6 and TRBJ2-1, the complete variable domain reads DAGVTQSPTHLIKTRGQQVTLRCSPKSGHDTVSWYQQALGQGPQFIFQYYEEEERQRGNFPDRFSGHQFPNYSSELNVNALLLGDSALYLCASSLGSPYNEQFFGPGTRLTVL.

This chain joins TRBV5-8 and TRBJ1-5; 9 positions match TRBD1. This CDR3 contains 16 residues. Germline CDR1 is SGHTS and CDR2 is YDEGEE. The V segment lost 0 bases and the J segment 4 bases; nucleotides outside the gene matches: 5. The CDR3 spells CASSLDWTGENQPQHF. DNA of the CDR3: TGTGCCAGCAGCTTGGATTGGACAGGGGAAAATCAGCCCCAGCATTTT.

This clone was detected a few times. The identical CDR3 is also encoded by other nucleotide sequences in the sample. The chain links TRBV6-6 to TRBJ1-1; D is unresolved. Germline V gene data show CDR1 as MNHNY and CDR2 as SVGAGI (reference sequence). The CDR3 is made up of 13 amino acids. Trimming left V 0 bases short and J 4 bases short, with 6 bases between. This CDR3 reads CASSYSRSTEAFF. The CDR3 DNA reads TGTGCCAGCAGTTACTCGAGAAGCACTGAAGCTTTCTTT.

The J gene is TRBJ2-2, the V gene TRBV15; D may be TRBD2 (6 bases). V lost 0 bases and J lost 11, with 10 bases in between. Per the germline V gene, CDR1 is LNHNV and CDR2 is YYDKDF (reference sequence). The CDR3 totals 13 residues. CDR3 residues: CATSRDSGLELFF. The CDR3 DNA follows: TGTGCCACCAGCAGAGATTCGGGACTTGAGCTGTTTTTT.

The CDR3 region is CASSAGDITSNQPQHF. CDR3 coding DNA: TGTGCCAGCAGCGCTGGGGACATCACTAGCAATCAGCCCCAGCATTTT. This chain joins TRBV27 and TRBJ1-5, with D possibly TRBD1 on 6 matching bases. Germline V CDR1 and CDR2: MNHEY, SMNVEV (reference sequence). Trimming removed 6 bases at V and 0 bases at J, with 15 bases between. The CDR3 consists of 16 residues.

The rearrangement links TRBV18 to TRBJ2-3; 9 nucleotides match TRBD2. This CDR3 is 15 amino acids long. Per germline, CDR1 KGHSH and CDR2 LQKENI. With 2 bases clipped from V and 5 bases from J, the junction kept 5 bases outside the gene matches. The CDR3 reads CASSPVAGAGDTQYF. In DNA form, the CDR3 reads TGTGCCAGCTCACCAGTAGCGGGAGCGGGAGATACGCAGTATTTT.

This chain links TRBV15 with TRBJ2-7; D is possibly TRBD1 or TRBD2 (7 bases each). This CDR3 spans 16 amino acids. The V and J ends lost 2 bases and 2 bases respectively, with 16 bases between them. The germline V gene encodes CDR1 LNHNV and CDR2 YYDKDF (reference sequence). CDR3 bases: TGTGCCACCAGCAGATTAGGGGCAGGGGGGGCCTACGAGCAGTACTTC. Translation: CATSRLGAGGAYEQYF. Full variable domain (outside the CDR3, taken from reference TRBV15 and TRBJ2-7): DAMVIQNPRYQVTQFGKPVTLSCSQTLNHNVMYWYQQKSSQAPKLLFHYYDKDFNNEADTPDNFQSRRPNTSFCFLDIRSPGLGDTAMYLCATSRLGAGGAYEQYFGPGTRLTVT.

J is TRBJ2-1 and V is TRBV4-2; TRBD2 matches at 8 bases. Germline V gene data show CDR1 as LGHNA and CDR2 as YNFKEQ. With V trimmed by 5 bases and J by 9 bases, 9 bases remained unmatched. CDR3 length: 14 residues. The CDR3 reads CASSVPSGSIEQFF. The CDR3 DNA is TGTGCCAGCAGCGTCCCTAGCGGGTCTATTGAGCAGTTCTTC.

This clone was seen a single time. This chain uses TRBV18 with TRBJ1-1; no firm D call. This CDR3 spans 15 amino acids. With 3 bases removed from V and 1 base from J, the gap between germline ends came to 12 bases. Germline values: CDR1 KGHSH, CDR2 LQKENI. This chain's CDR3 is CASSPYVIGNTEAFF. As DNA, the CDR3 is TGTGCCAGCTCACCCTATGTTATCGGGAACACTGAAGCTTTCTTT.

V and J are TRBV7-8 and TRBJ2-1, with D perhaps TRBD1 (6 bases). This CDR3 comprises 16 residues. The V and J ends lost 4 bases and 1 base respectively, with 14 bases between them. Germline assignment: CDR1 SGHVS and CDR2 FQNEAQ. The CDR3 region is CASSSYRVGSYNEQFF. CDR3 bases: TGTGCCAGCAGCTCGTACAGGGTTGGATCCTACAATGAGCAGTTCTTC.

V is TRBV7-2 and J is TRBJ2-7; 9 bases align to TRBD1. The CDR3 is made up of 16 amino acids. The trim removed 1 base at V and 10 bases at J, leaving 14 bases unmatched. Germline V CDR1 and CDR2: SGHTA, FQGNSA. CDR3 nucleotides: TGTGCCAGCAGCTTAGGATTAGGACAGGGGTACGAGGGACAGTACTTC. Its protein product is CASSLGLGQGYEGQYF.

The chain is built from TRBV11-2 and TRBJ2-7; a weak D match, TRBD2 (6 bases). The ends were cut back, 4 bases at V and 2 bases at J, with 15 bases in the middle. Germline-derived CDR1 and CDR2 are SGHAT and FQNNGV. This CDR3 is built from 15 residues. CDR3 in amino acids: CASSSAEEGTYEQYF. The DNA of the CDR3 is TGTGCCAGCAGCTCAGCCGAGGAGGGGACCTACGAGCAGTACTTC.

This sequence joins TRBV5-1 and TRBJ1-3; a weak D match, TRBD1 (5 bases). The germline CDR1 and CDR2 sequences are SGHRS and YFSETQ. The V and J ends lost 7 bases and 0 bases respectively, with 17 bases between them. This CDR3 contains 16 residues. The CDR3 bases are TGCGCCAGCCGGCAGGGTGCCTCTGCCTCTGGAAACACCATATATTTT. Protein: CASRQGASASGNTIYF. Complete variable domain (other parts from reference TRBV5-1 and TRBJ1-3): KAGVTQTPRYLIKTRGQQVTLSCSPISGHRSVSWYQQTPGQGLQFLFEYFSETQRNKGNFPGRFSGRQFSNSRSEMNVSTLELGDSALYLCASRQGASASGNTIYFGEGSWLTVV.

V and J are TRBV5-1 and TRBJ1-1, with D uncertain. Germline CDR1 is SGHRS and CDR2 is YFSETQ. The V end was cut by 1 base, the J end by 0 bases, with 7 bases between. The CDR3 runs to 14 residues. CDR3 in DNA: TGCGCCAGCAGCTTGACAGTCTTGAACACTGAAGCTTTCTTT. Its protein is CASSLTVLNTEAFF.

V is TRBV7-9 and J is TRBJ1-1; perhaps TRBD1 as D (5 bases). The CDR3 loop spans 15 amino acids. The germline CDR1 and CDR2 sequences are SEHNR and FQNEAQ (reference sequence). Trimming pared 5 bases from V and 6 bases from J, leaving 19 bases between. CDR3 sequence reads: CASSNITSGVAEAFF. CDR3 coding DNA: TGTGCCAGCAGCAACATTACGTCGGGGGTCGCTGAAGCTTTCTTT. Based on the CDR3 plus reference TRBV7-9 and TRBJ1-1, the full variable domain is DTGVSQNPRHKITKRGQNVTFRCDPISEHNRLYWYRQTLGQGPEFLTYFQNEAQLEKSRLLSDRFSAERPKGSFSTLEIQRTEQGDSAMYLCASSNITSGVAEAFFGQGTRLTVV.

The rearrangement uses TRBV28 and TRBJ2-3; 14 nucleotides match TRBD2. From germline, CDR1 is MDHEN and CDR2 SYDVKM. The length of the CDR3 is 15 residues. The V gene end was trimmed by 7 bases and the J gene end by 4 bases; junction bases not matched to a gene: 4. CDR3 amino acids: CASNRLAGGADTQYF. The DNA for the CDR3 is TGTGCCAGCAACAGACTAGCGGGAGGGGCAGATACGCAGTATTTT.

This chain connects TRBV7-2 to TRBJ2-3; the D is unclear. V was cut by 3 bases and J by 6 bases, with 16 bases left in between. Germline assignment: CDR1 SGHTA and CDR2 FQGNSA. The CDR3 spans 15 residues. In DNA form, the CDR3 reads TGTGCCAGCAGCTTCTCGATAGCCGGCGTCGATACGCAGTATTTT. Its protein is CASSFSIAGVDTQYF. Full variable domain (missing parts from reference TRBV7-2 and TRBJ2-3): GAGVSQSPSNKVTEKGKDVELRCDPISGHTALYWYRQSLGQGLEFLIYFQGNSAPDKSGLPSDRFSAERTGGSVSTLTIQRTQQEDSAVYLCASSFSIAGVDTQYFGPGTRLTVL.

The table lists this clone with a few counts. V is TRBV5-1 and J is TRBJ1-5; TRBD1 aligns across 9 bases. The germline V gene has CDR1 SGHRS and CDR2 YFSETQ. CDR3 length: 14 amino acids. Germline trimming cut 4 bases from V and 7 bases from J; bases unmatched to any gene: 6. The CDR3 loop reads CASSPADRGQPQHF. As DNA, the CDR3 is TGCGCCAGCAGCCCTGCGGACAGGGGCCAGCCCCAGCATTTT.

As regards this clone: At the DNA level, this CDR3 is encoded by other sequences in the same sample as well. The chain uses TRBV7-6 and TRBJ1-1; D is unclear. Trimming pared 5 bases from V and 1 base from J, leaving 8 bases between. Germline CDR1 and CDR2: SGHVS and FNYEAQ. The CDR3 runs to 13 residues. The CDR3 is CASSLDRNTEAFF. The CDR3 nucleotides are TGTGCCAGCAGCCTAGACCGGAACACTGAAGCTTTCTTT. Complete variable domain (other parts from reference TRBV7-6 and TRBJ1-1): GAGVSQSPRYKVTKRGQDVALRCDPISGHVSLYWYRQALGQGPEFLTYFNYEAQQDKSGLPNDRFSAERPEGSISTLTIQRTEQRDSAMYRCASSLDRNTEAFFGQGTRLTVV.

The chain combines TRBV28 with TRBJ1-3; maybe TRBD1 (5 bases). In germline, CDR1 is MDHEN, CDR2 SYDVKM. Trimming removed 7 bases from V and 0 bases from J, with 19 bases in between. CDR3 size: 17 residues. The chain's CDR3 is CASKTLPGRHSGNTIYF. CDR3 coding DNA: TGTGCCAGCAAAACCCTCCCGGGACGTCACTCTGGAAACACCATATATTTT.